This TCR beta chain came from a study of blood T cell repertoires in COVID-19. On the study more broadly: Material from acute and convalescent COVID-19 was sourced from the United States, Italy and Spain.

Some clones are missing from TCRdb's copy, which holds only in-frame ones; the method was immunoSEQ multiplex PCR. This sample has under 200,000 clones, with 88% found just once. The source is a man aged 50 or older who had recovered from COVID-19. Source material: peripheral blood.

CDR3 protein: CASLQGPFVQLFF. CDR3 sequence (DNA): TGTGCCAGCCTACAGGGGCCGTTCGTGCAACTGTTTTTT. The V gene is TRBV6-5, the J gene TRBJ1-4; TRBD1 aligns across 7 bases. V shed 8 bases and J 12 bases; nucleotides not matched to a gene: 12. Germline V gene lookup returns CDR1 MNHEY and CDR2 SVGAGI. The CDR3 extends over 13 amino acids.